The 8 T cell receptor beta chains reported below all come from one sample, sequenced in a study of blood T cell dynamics during melanoma immunotherapy. Sequencing was performed with immunoSEQ multiplex PCR; in TCRdb, only in-frame clones are kept and a portion is missing. Counted here are tens of thousands of clones, approximately 83% occurring once; the ten biggest clones make up around a tenth. Time point: week 3, after first cycle of checkpoint inhibitor. The material sequenced was blood, taken from a patient treated with checkpoint blockade. The receptors originated from a human donor with melanoma.

The genes are TRBV7-9 and TRBJ2-3; 7 bases match TRBD2. J gave up 0 bases and V 5 bases, and 11 bases lay outside the gene matches. The germline V gene encodes CDR1 SEHNR and CDR2 FQNEAQ (reference sequence). The length of the CDR3 is 17 residues. CDR3 nucleotide sequence: TGTGCCAGCAGCGAACAGACTAGCCGGACTAGCACAGATACGCAGTATTTT. Protein sequence: CASSEQTSRTSTDTQYF.

The rearrangement uses TRBV11-2 and TRBJ2-7, with D unresolved. There are 13 residues in the CDR3. Germline V gene lookup returns CDR1 SGHAT and CDR2 FQNNGV. The germline V and J ends were trimmed by 1 base and 5 bases, with 9 bases remaining between them. The CDR3 DNA sequence: TGTGCCAGCAGCTTAGGGGCTTGGGACGAGCAGTACTTC. Translated, it gives CASSLGAWDEQYF.

V and J are TRBV28 and TRBJ2-3; TRBD1 is a possible D gene (7 bases). The CDR3 length is 18 residues. Trimming removed 4 bases from V and 2 bases from J, with 22 bases in between. Germline V CDR1 and CDR2: MDHEN, SYDVKM. The CDR3 protein is CASSSLQGGTGSTDTQYF. The CDR3, as DNA: TGTGCCAGCAGTTCCCTGCAGGGGGGAACGGGCTCCACAGATACGCAGTATTTT. The variable domain in full, with the rest retrieved from reference TRBV28 and TRBJ2-3, is DVKVTQSSRYLVKRTGEKVFLECVQDMDHENMFWYRQDPGLGLRLIYFSYDVKMKEKGDIPEGYSVSREKKERFSLILESASTNQTSMYLCASSSLQGGTGSTDTQYFGPGTRLTVL.

This clone was observed a few times. For the CDR3, the DNA is TGTGCCAGCAGTGAAGCCGGGTTCGAGACCTACGAGCAGTACTTC. It translates to CASSEAGFETYEQYF. The chain carries TRBV2 and TRBJ2-7; D remains ambiguous. Germline assignment: CDR1 SNHLY and CDR2 FYNNEI. The CDR3 sequence is 15 residues long. Trimming took off 0 bases at V and 2 bases at J, with 11 bases between the two ends.

The J gene is TRBJ2-3, the V gene TRBV14; 8 positions agree with TRBD2. Germline CDR1 is SGHDN and CDR2 is FVKESK. Trimming took 1 base from V and 8 from J; bases not matched to a gene: 2. This CDR3 is 13 amino acids long. The CDR3 bases are TGTGCCAGCAGCCAAGTTGCGGGGGGTACGCAGTATTTT. Residues: CASSQVAGGTQYF. The whole variable domain, remainder taken from reference TRBV14 and TRBJ2-3, is EAGVTQFPSHSVIEKGQTVTLRCDPISGHDNLYWYRRVMGKEIKFLLHFVKESKQDESGMPNNRFLAERTGGTYSTLKVQPAELEDSGVYFCASSQVAGGTQYFGPGTRLTVL.

This clone was counted a single time. The J gene is TRBJ1-5, the V gene TRBV18; possible D gene TRBD1, 5 bases. CDR1 KGHSH and CDR2 LQKENI come from the germline V gene. V shed 3 bases and J shed 4 bases, with 10 bases lying between them. The length of the CDR3 is 14 residues. The CDR3 nucleotides read TGTGCCAGCTCACCCAAGACAGTAAATCAGCCCCAGCATTTT. It codes for CASSPKTVNQPQHF.

This CDR3 is CASSFPGQLGQFF. Written as DNA, the CDR3 is TGTGCCAGCAGTTTCCCGGGACAGCTCGGGCAGTTCTTC. The genes are TRBV27 and TRBJ2-1, with TRBD1 matching over 7 bases. V shed 3 bases, J shed 12 bases, and the junction held 8 bases outside the gene matches. The CDR3 spans 13 residues. CDR1 and CDR2 from the germline V gene are MNHEY and SMNVEV (reference sequence).

The chain employs TRBV4-2 and TRBJ1-5; no clear D. V was trimmed by 7 bases and J by 9 bases, leaving 19 bases between them. Germline V gene data show CDR1 as LGHNA and CDR2 as YNFKEQ. The CDR3 length is 14 residues. The CDR3, as DNA: TGTGCCAGCACCCAGGAGGGTGGGGTAGGGCCCCAGCATTTT. Its translation is CASTQEGGVGPQHF.